The 16 T cell receptor beta chains below all came from one sample that was sequenced in a study of immune characterization of retroperitoneal liposarcoma. Using its own MiXCR run on the PCR reads, TCRdb lists one record per CDR3 protein. Here the sample spans more than 9,000 distinct CDR3 sequences, 25% to 30% being singletons. Input material: tumor tissue. The source is a male donor with retroperitoneal liposarcoma.

This clonotype was picked up a small number of times. The chain's CDR3 is CASSHLGGGGLETQYF. DNA of the CDR3: TGTGCCAGCAGCCACCTAGGTGGCGGGGGCCTAGAGACCCAGTACTTC. The chain employs TRBV11-3 and TRBJ2-5; D perhaps matches TRBD2 (7 bases). Germline-derived CDR1 and CDR2 are SGHNT and YENEEA. This CDR3 is 16 amino acids long. V was pared by 5 bases and J by 4 bases, with 20 bases between.

V and J are TRBV18 and TRBJ2-4; D might be TRBD1 (6 bases). The better agreement between TRBJ2-7 and the DNA end casts doubt on the J call. CDR1 is KGHSH, CDR2 LQKENI, per germline. The CDR3 is 14 residues long. The CDR3 loop is CASSPSQGPYEQYF. The CDR3 region has the DNA TGTGCCAGCTCACCCTCGCAGGGGCCCTACGAGCAGTACTTC.

This clonotype was seen at least ten times. The V gene is TRBV11-3, the J gene TRBJ2-7; possible D gene TRBD2, 7 bases. Trimming pared 10 bases from V and 5 bases from J, leaving 15 bases between. Germline CDR1 SGHNT, CDR2 YENEEA. The CDR3 runs 12 residues. CDR3 sequence (DNA): TGTGCCATCCGCGGAGGGGGGGACGAGCAGTACTTC. This codes for CAIRGGGDEQYF.

As regards this clonotype: This may be a read error: a much more frequent sequence differs by one nucleotide. The rearrangement uses TRBV24-1 and TRBJ2-3; 14 bases map to TRBD2. Germline values: CDR1 KGHDR, CDR2 SFDVKD. V shed 4 bases, J shed 2 bases, and the junction held 7 bases outside the gene matches. The CDR3 covers 18 residues. The CDR3 loop reads CATSELGTSGRATDTQYF. In nucleotides, the CDR3 is TGTGCCACCAGTGAACTCGGGACTAGCGGGAGAGCCACAGATACGCAGTATTTT.

This rearrangement joins TRBV25-1 to TRBJ2-5; a possible D gene is TRBD1 (7 bases). TRBJ2-1 explains the end of the DNA better; the J call may be wrong. CDR3 length equals 12 residues. Per germline, CDR1 MGHDK and CDR2 SYGVNS. The CDR3 loop reads CASSSQGGPQFF. CDR3 coding DNA: TGTGCCAGCAGTTCTCAGGGGGGTCCACAGTTCTTC.

The CDR3 bases are TGTGCCAGCAGACCTAACCGACAGGGGGCGTGGCAGTACTTC. It codes for CASRPNRQGAWQYF. The V and J genes are TRBV28 and TRBJ2-5; 10 nucleotides align to TRBD1. The germline V gene encodes CDR1 MDHEN and CDR2 SYDVKM. The CDR3 length is 14 residues. Losses at the gene ends were 6 bases for V and 11 bases for J; bases not matched to a gene: 12.

This clonotype came up many times. The chain uses TRBV7-2 and TRBJ2-3; D is unclear. Germline V gene data show CDR1 as SGHTA and CDR2 as FQGNSA. The CDR3 is 15 amino acids. The V end lost 5 bases, the J end lost 4 bases, and 16 bases lay between the germline ends. The CDR3 DNA sequence: TGTGCCAGCAGCGCCGACTCGGGCGGAGCAGATACGCAGTATTTT. It encodes CASSADSGGADTQYF.

This chain uses TRBV6-6 with TRBJ1-1, with unresolved D. The CDR3 has 15 residues. V lost 6 bases and J 4 bases, leaving 18 bases between the germline ends. Per germline, CDR1 MNHNY and CDR2 SVGAGI (reference sequence). The CDR3 loop is CASRGSGLYGTEAFF. In nucleotides, the CDR3 is TGTGCCAGCAGGGGGAGTGGACTTTACGGCACTGAAGCTTTCTTT.

This clonotype was detected many times. V usage is TRBV7-3 and J usage is TRBJ1-6; 7 bases fit TRBD1. CDR3 length: 13 residues. Germline V gives CDR1 SGHTA, CDR2 FQGTGA. V shed 3 bases, J shed 8 bases, and the junction held 1 base outside the gene matches. The CDR3 loop reads CASSFTGDSPLHF. The CDR3 DNA reads as TGTGCCAGCAGCTTTACAGGGGATTCACCCCTCCACTTT.

This clonotype was counted at least ten times. The chain links TRBV12-3 or TRBV12-4 to TRBJ2-7; no clear D. The CDR3 covers 13 residues. Trimming shortened V by 3 bases and J by 0 bases, and 6 bases separated the two germline ends. This CDR3 reads CASSFGDSYEQYF. CDR3 nucleotides: TGTGCCAGCAGTTTTGGGGACTCCTACGAGCAGTACTTC.

The chain combines TRBV7-2 with TRBJ2-5, with no clear D. Germline assignment: CDR1 SGHTA and CDR2 FQGNSA. There are 13 residues in the CDR3. The ends were cut back, 0 bases at V and 5 bases at J, with 7 bases in the middle. CDR3 nucleotide sequence: TGTGCCAGCAGCTTAGCGGCTATGGAGACCCAGTACTTC. This codes for CASSLAAMETQYF.

The chain employs TRBV12-3 or TRBV12-4 and TRBJ2-7, with 9 bases that match TRBD1. The last part of the DNA fits TRBJ2-5 better; the J call may be wrong. The CDR3 covers 16 residues. Here the CDR3 DNA reads TGTGCCAGCAGGACTACAGGGGGCGGGGGCGGAGAGACCCAGTACTTC. Translation gives CASRTTGGGGGETQYF.

This clonotype was seen only a few times. The genes are TRBV11-2 and TRBJ2-1; no firm D call. The CDR3 extends over 12 amino acids. The germline V gene encodes CDR1 SGHAT and CDR2 FQNNGV. V gave up 5 bases and J gave up 5 bases, with 7 bases separating them. The CDR3 protein is CASSPRHNEQFF. The CDR3 coding sequence is TGTGCCAGCAGCCCCAGGCACAATGAGCAGTTCTTC.

This clonotype is deemed medium-sized. The rearrangement uses TRBV12-3 or TRBV12-4 and TRBJ2-2; the D is unclear. This CDR3 has 12 residues. V shed 2 bases and J shed 7 bases, with 5 bases lying between them. CDR3 in amino acids: CASSLFGGELFF. The DNA for the CDR3 is TGTGCCAGCAGTTTATTTGGCGGGGAGCTGTTTTTT.

In the case of this clonotype: A much larger clone differs from this one at a single base, so this may be a read error. The J gene is TRBJ2-2, the V gene TRBV6-9; TRBD2 might be the D (5 bases). This CDR3 comprises 13 residues. Germline values: CDR1 MNHGY, CDR2 SVAAGI. The CDR3 bases are TGTGTCAGCAGTTTACTAGGGCACGGGGAGCTGTTTTTT. It specifies CVSSLLGHGELFF.

This clonotype occurred a few times. V is TRBV7-8 and J is TRBJ2-1; D is possibly TRBD1 or TRBD2 (5 bases each). Germline V lookup: CDR1 SGHVS, CDR2 FQNEAQ. V lost 4 bases and J lost 10, with 11 bases in between. The CDR3 is 12 amino acids. The CDR3: CASSSSRGEQFF. DNA for the CDR3: TGTGCCAGCAGCTCATCCCGGGGCGAGCAGTTCTTC.